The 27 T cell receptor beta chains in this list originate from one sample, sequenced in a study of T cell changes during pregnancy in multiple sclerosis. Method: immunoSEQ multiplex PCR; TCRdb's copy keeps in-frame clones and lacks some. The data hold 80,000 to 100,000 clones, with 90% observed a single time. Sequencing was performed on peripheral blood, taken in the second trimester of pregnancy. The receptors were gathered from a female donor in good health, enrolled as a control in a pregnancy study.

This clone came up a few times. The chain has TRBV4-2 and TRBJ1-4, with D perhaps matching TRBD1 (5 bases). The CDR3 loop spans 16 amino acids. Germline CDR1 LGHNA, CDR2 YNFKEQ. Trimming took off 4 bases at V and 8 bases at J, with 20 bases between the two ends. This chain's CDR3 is CASSRSRDSGGEKLFF. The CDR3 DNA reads TGTGCCAGCAGCCGGAGTCGGGACTCCGGCGGGGAAAAACTGTTTTTT.

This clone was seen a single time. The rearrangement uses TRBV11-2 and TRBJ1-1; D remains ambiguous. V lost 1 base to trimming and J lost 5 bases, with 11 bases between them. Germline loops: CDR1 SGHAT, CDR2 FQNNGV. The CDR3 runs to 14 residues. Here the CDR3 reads CASSLVGGRTEAFF. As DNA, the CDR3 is TGTGCCAGCAGCTTAGTTGGTGGTCGGACTGAAGCTTTCTTT.

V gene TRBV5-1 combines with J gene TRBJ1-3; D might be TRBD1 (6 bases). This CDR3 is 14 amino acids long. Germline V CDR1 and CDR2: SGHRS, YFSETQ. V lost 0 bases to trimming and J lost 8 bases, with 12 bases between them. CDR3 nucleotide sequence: TGCGCCAGCAGCTTGGATGCAGGGGCGGACACCATATATTTT. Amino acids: CASSLDAGADTIYF.

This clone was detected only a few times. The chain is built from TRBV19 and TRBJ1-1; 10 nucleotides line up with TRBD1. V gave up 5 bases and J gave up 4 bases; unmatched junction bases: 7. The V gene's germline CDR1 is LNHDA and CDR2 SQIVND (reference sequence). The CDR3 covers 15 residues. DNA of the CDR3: TGTGCCAGTAGTCCGTGGACAGGGGGTACCACTGAAGCTTTCTTT. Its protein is CASSPWTGGTTEAFF.

In DNA, the CDR3 is TGTGCCAGCACCCCGGACAGGGCGAGAAACACTGAAGCTTTCTTT. Translation gives CASTPDRARNTEAFF. The J gene is TRBJ1-1, the V gene TRBV6-6, with TRBD1 matching 8 bases. The CDR3 totals 15 residues. Trimming took 7 bases from V and 2 from J; bases not matched to a gene: 9. Germline assignment: CDR1 MNHNY and CDR2 SVGAGI (reference sequence).

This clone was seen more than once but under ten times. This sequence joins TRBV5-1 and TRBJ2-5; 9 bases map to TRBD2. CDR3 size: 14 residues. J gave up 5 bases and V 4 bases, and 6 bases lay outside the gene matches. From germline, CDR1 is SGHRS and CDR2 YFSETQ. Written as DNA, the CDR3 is TGCGCCAGCAGCCCGGCTAGCGGGGTGGAGACCCAGTACTTC. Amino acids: CASSPASGVETQYF.

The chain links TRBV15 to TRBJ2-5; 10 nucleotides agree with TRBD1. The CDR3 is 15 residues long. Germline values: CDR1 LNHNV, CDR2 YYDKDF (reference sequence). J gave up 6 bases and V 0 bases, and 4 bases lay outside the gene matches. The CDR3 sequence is CATSREPGQGKTQYF. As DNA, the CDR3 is TGTGCCACCAGCAGAGAACCGGGACAGGGGAAGACCCAGTACTTC.

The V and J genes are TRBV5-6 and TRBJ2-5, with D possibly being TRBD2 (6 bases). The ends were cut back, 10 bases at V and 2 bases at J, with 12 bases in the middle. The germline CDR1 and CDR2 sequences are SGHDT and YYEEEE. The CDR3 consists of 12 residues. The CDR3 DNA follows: TGTGCCGCAGGGACTGTTCAAGAGACCCAGTACTTC. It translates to CAAGTVQETQYF.

In nucleotides, the CDR3 is TGCGCCAGCAGTGCCGGACAGGGGGCAAACGAGCAGTACTTC. Its translation is CASSAGQGANEQYF. The chain combines TRBV10-1 with TRBJ2-7, with 11 bases that match TRBD1. The CDR3 is made up of 14 amino acids. CDR1 WNHNN and CDR2 SYGVQD come from the germline V gene (reference sequence). The junction had 4 bases not matched to a gene; V was cut back by 4 bases and J by 5 bases.

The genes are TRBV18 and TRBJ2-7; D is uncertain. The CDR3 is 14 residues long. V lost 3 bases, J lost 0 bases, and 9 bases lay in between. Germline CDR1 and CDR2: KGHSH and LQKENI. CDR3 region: CASSPQTGSYEQYF. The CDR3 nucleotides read TGTGCCAGCTCACCTCAGACGGGCTCCTACGAGCAGTACTTC. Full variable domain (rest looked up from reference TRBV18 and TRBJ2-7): NAGVMQNPRHLVRRRGQEARLRCSPMKGHSHVYWYRQLPEEGLKFMVYLQKENIIDESGMPKERFSAEFPKEGPSILRIQQVVRGDSAAYFCASSPQTGSYEQYFGPGTRLTVT.

The CDR3 DNA follows: TGTGCCAGCAGTGAAACAGGGCTTGCCGGAGAGCAGTACTTC. It is translated as CASSETGLAGEQYF. V gene TRBV6-1 combines with J gene TRBJ2-7; D possibly corresponds to TRBD1 (6 bases). Germline CDR1 is MNHNS and CDR2 is SASEGT. This CDR3 has 14 residues. The V end lost 2 bases, the J end lost 7 bases, and 15 bases lay between the germline ends.

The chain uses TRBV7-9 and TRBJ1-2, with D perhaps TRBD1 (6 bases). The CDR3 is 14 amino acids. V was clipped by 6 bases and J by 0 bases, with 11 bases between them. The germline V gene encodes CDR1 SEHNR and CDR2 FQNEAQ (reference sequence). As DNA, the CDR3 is TGTGCCAGCAGTCCTAAGGGGGCTAACTATGGCTACACCTTC. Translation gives CASSPKGANYGYTF.

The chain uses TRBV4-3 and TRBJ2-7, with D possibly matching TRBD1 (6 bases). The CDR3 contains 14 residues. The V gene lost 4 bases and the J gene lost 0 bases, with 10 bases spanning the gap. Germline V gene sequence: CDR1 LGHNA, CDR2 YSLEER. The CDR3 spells CASSRDTSSYEQYF. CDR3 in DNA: TGCGCCAGCAGCCGGGACACCAGCTCCTACGAGCAGTACTTC.

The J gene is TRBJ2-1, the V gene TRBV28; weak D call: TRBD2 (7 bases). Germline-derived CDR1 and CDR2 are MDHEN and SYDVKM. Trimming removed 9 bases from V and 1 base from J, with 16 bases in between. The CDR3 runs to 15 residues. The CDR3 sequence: CASGGGGASYNEQFF. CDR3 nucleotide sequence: TGTGCCAGTGGGGGGGGCGGTGCATCCTACAATGAGCAGTTCTTC.

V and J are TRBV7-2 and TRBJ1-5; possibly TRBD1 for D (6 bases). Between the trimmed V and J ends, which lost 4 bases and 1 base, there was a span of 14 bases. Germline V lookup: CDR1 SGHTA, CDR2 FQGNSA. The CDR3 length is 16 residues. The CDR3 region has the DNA TGTGCCAGCAGCTCCGCGGGCCAGGGGAGCAATCAGCCCCAGCATTTT. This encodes CASSSAGQGSNQPQHF.

The DNA of the CDR3 is TGTGCCAGCTCTCCCGGACTAGCGGGGGGGCGAAGCTACAATGAGCAGTTCTTC. Encoded protein: CASSPGLAGGRSYNEQFF. The chain combines TRBV18 with TRBJ2-1; 15 bases map to TRBD2. The CDR3 has 18 residues. The V segment lost 6 bases and the J segment 3 bases; nucleotides outside the gene matches: 9. Germline CDR1 KGHSH, CDR2 LQKENI.

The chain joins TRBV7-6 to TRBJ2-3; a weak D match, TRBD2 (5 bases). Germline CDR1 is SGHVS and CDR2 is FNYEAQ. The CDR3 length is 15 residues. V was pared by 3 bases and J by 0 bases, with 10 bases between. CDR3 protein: CASSLLAASTDTQYF. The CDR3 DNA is TGTGCCAGCAGCTTGCTAGCTGCTAGCACAGATACGCAGTATTTT.

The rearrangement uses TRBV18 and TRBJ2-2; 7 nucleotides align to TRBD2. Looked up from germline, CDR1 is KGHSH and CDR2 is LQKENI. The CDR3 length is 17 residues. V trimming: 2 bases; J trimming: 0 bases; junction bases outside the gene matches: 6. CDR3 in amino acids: CASSPGIRGANTGELFF. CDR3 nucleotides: TGTGCCAGCTCACCAGGGATTCGGGGGGCGAACACCGGGGAGCTGTTTTTT.

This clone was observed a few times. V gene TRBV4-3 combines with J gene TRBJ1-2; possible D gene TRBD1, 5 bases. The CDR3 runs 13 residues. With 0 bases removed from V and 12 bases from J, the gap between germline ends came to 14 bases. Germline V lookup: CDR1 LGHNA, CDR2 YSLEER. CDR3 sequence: CASSQDWGQPHTF. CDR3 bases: TGCGCCAGCAGCCAAGATTGGGGCCAGCCTCACACCTTC.

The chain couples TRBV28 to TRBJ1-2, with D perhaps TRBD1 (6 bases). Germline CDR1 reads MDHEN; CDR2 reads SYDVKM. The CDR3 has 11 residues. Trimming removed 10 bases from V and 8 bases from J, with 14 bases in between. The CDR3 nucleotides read TGTGCCACAACTCAGGGGTTCGGCTACACCTTC. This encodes CATTQGFGYTF.

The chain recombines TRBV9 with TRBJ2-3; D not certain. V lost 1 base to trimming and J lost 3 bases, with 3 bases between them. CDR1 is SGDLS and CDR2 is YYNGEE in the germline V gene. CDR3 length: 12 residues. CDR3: CASSVSTDTQYF. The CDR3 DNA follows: TGTGCCAGCAGCGTATCGACAGATACGCAGTATTTT.

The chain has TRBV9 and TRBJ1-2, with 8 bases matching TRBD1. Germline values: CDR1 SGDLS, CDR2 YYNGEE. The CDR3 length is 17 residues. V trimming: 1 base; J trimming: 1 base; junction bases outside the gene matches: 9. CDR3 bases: TGTGCCAGCAGCGTATTGGCGGACAGGGAAGATAACTATGGCTACACCTTC. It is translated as CASSVLADREDNYGYTF. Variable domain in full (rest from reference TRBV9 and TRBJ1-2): DSGVTQTPKHLITATGQRVTLRCSPRSGDLSVYWYQQSLDQGLQFLIQYYNGEERAKGNILERFSAQQFPDLHSELNLSSLELGDSALYFCASSVLADREDNYGYTFGSGTRLTVV.

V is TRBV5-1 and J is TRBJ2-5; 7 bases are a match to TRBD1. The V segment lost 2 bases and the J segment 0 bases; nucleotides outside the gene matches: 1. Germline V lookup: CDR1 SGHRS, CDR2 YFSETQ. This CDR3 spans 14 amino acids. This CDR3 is CASSFQGDQETQYF. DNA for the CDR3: TGCGCCAGCAGCTTTCAGGGGGACCAAGAGACCCAGTACTTC.

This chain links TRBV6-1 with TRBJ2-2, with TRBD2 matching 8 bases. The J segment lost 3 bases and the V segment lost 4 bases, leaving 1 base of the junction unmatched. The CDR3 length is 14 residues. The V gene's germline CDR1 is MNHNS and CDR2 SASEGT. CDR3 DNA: TGTGCCAGCAGTGCGGGGGGGGACACCGGGGAGCTGTTTTTT. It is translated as CASSAGGDTGELFF.

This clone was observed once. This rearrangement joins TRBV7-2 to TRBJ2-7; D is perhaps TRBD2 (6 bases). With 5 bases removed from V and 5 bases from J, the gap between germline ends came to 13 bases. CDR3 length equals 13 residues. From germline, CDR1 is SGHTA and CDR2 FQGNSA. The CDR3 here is CASSPGTWDEQYF. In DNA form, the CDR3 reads TGTGCCAGCAGCCCCGGGACTTGGGACGAGCAGTACTTC.

CDR3 nucleotide sequence: TGTGCCAGCTCACGGGACAGGGTCGAGCAGTACTTC. This translates into CASSRDRVEQYF. This chain joins TRBV18 and TRBJ2-7; 9 positions agree with TRBD1. The CDR3 is 12 amino acids. The germline gives CDR1 KGHSH, CDR2 LQKENI. The junction had 1 base not matched to a gene; V was cut back by 4 bases and J by 6 bases. The full variable domain, with the rest looked up from reference TRBV18 and TRBJ2-7, is NAGVMQNPRHLVRRRGQEARLRCSPMKGHSHVYWYRQLPEEGLKFMVYLQKENIIDESGMPKERFSAEFPKEGPSILRIQQVVRGDSAAYFCASSRDRVEQYFGPGTRLTVT.

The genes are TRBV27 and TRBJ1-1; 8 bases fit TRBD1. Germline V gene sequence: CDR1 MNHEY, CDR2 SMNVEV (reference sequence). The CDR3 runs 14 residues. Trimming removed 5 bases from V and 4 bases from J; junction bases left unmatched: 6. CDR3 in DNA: TGTGCCAGCAGTATACAGGGGGAGTTCACTGAAGCTTTCTTT. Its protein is CASSIQGEFTEAFF.